This T cell receptor beta chain was profiled in a study of blood T cells in healthy people across ages. This clonotype has only a few counts. Relative to the germline gene, one junction end is altered; a read error may explain this. Primers used in a second PCR of about 6 to 11 cycles were a sample-barcoded 5' primer and a J-beta primer mix. One entry per CDR3 protein, called by TCRdb with MiXCR from the 5' RACE reads. The sample lists roughly 570,000 distinct CDR3 sequences, roughly 28% occurring once. CDR1 and CDR2 from the germline V gene are SGHTA and FQGNSA. The CDR3 is 13 amino acids. The clonotype comes from a woman in her 70s in good health. This chain links TRBV7-2 with TRBJ2-7; 8 bases agree with TRBD2. The sample comprised blood. In DNA form, the CDR3 reads TGTGCCCGCAGCTCGGGACTAGTCCTTGAGCAGTACTTC. Residues: CARSSGLVLEQYF.